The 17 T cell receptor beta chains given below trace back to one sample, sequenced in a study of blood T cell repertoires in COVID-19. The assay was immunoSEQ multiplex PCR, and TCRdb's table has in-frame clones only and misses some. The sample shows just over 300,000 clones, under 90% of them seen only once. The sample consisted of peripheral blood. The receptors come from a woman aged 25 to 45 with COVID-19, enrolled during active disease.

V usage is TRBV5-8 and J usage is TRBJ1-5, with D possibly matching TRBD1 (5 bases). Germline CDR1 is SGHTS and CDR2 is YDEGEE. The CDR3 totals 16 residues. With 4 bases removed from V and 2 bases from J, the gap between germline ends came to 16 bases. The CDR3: CASSPAGGVRNQPQHF. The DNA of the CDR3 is TGTGCCAGCAGCCCAGCGGGGGGGGTACGCAATCAGCCCCAGCATTTT.

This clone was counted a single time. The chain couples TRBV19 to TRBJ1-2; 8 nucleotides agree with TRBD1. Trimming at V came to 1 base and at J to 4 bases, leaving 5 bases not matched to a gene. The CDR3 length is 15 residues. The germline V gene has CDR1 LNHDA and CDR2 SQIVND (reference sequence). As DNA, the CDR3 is TGTGCCAGTAGTATAGCTTCGACAGGGGTCTATGGCTACACCTTC. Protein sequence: CASSIASTGVYGYTF.

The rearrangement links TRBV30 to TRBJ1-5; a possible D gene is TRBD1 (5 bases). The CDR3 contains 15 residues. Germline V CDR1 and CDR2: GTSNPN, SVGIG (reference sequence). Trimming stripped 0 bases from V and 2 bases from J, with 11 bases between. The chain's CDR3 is CAWSVKGLGNQPQHF. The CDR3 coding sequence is TGTGCCTGGAGTGTTAAGGGGCTCGGCAATCAGCCCCAGCATTTT.

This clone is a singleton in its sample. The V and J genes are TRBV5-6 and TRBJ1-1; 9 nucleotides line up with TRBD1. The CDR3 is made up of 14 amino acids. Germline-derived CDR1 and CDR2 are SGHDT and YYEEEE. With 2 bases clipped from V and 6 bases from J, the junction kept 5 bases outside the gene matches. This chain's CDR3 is CASSFTGGAAEAFF. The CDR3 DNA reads TGTGCCAGCAGCTTTACAGGGGGCGCCGCTGAAGCTTTCTTT.

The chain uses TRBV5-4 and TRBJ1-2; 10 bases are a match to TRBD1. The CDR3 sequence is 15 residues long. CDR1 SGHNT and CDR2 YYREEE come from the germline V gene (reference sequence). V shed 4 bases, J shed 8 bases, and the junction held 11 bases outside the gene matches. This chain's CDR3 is CASSDGTGVSWGYTF. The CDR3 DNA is TGTGCCAGCAGCGACGGGACAGGGGTGTCGTGGGGCTACACCTTC.

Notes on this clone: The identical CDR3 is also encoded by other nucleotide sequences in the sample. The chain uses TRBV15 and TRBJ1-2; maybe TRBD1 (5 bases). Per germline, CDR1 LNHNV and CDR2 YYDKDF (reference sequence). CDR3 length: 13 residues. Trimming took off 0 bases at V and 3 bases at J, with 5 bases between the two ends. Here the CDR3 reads CATSRDRDYGYTF. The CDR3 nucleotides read TGTGCCACCAGCAGAGACAGGGACTATGGCTACACCTTC.

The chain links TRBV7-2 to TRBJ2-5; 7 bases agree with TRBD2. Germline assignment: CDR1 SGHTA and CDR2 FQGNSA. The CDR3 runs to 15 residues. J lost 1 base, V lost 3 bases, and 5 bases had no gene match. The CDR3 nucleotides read TGTGCCAGCAGCTTTAGAGGGACTATCCAAGAGACCCAGTACTTC. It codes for CASSFRGTIQETQYF. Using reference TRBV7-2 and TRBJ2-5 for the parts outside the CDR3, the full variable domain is GAGVSQSPSNKVTEKGKDVELRCDPISGHTALYWYRQSLGQGLEFLIYFQGNSAPDKSGLPSDRFSAERTGGSVSTLTIQRTQQEDSAVYLCASSFRGTIQETQYFGPGTRLLVL.

CDR3 protein: CASSSGGANTGELFF. The CDR3 coding sequence is TGTGCCAGCAGTTCAGGGGGCGCGAACACCGGGGAGCTGTTTTTT. The chain combines TRBV6-2 or TRBV6-3 with TRBJ2-2; 8 bases fit TRBD1. The germline V gene has CDR1 MNHEY and CDR2 SVGEGT. The CDR3 totals 15 residues. J gave up 0 bases and V 4 bases, and 1 base lay outside the gene matches.

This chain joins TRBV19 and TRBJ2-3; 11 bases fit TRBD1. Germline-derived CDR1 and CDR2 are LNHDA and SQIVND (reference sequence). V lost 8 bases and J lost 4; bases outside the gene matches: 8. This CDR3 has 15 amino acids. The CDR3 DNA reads TGTGCCAGTCAGGGACAGGGGGATTTGGCAGATACGCAGTATTTT. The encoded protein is CASQGQGDLADTQYF.

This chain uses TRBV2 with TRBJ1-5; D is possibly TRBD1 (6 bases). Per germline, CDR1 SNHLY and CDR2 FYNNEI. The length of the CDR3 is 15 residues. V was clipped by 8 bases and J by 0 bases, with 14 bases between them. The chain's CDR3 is CASARDNISNQPQHF. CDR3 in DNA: TGTGCCAGCGCCCGGGACAACATTAGCAATCAGCCCCAGCATTTT.

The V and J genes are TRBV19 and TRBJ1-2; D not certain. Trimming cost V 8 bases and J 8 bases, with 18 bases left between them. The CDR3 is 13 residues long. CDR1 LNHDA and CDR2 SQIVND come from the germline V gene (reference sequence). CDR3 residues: CASADGRGGGYTF. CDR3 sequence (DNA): TGTGCCAGTGCTGATGGGCGGGGAGGGGGCTACACCTTC.

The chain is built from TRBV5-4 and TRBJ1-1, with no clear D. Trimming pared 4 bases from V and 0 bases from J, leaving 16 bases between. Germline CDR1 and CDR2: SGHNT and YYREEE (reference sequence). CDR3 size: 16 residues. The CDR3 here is CASSPEVSRMNTEAFF. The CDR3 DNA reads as TGTGCCAGCAGCCCGGAGGTCTCTAGAATGAACACTGAAGCTTTCTTT.

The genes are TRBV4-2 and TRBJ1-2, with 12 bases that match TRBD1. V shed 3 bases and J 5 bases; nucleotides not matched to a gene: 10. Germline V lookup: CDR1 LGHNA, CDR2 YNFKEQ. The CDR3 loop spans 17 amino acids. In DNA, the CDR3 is TGTGCCAGCAGCCACCAAACGGGGGGACAGGGGGCTTATGGCTACACCTTC. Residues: CASSHQTGGQGAYGYTF.

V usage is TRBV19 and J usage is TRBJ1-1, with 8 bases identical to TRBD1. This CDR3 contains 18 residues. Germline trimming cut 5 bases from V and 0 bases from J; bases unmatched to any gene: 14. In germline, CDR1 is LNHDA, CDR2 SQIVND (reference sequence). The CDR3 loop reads CASSPWALTGGVNTEAFF. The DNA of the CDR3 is TGTGCCAGTAGTCCATGGGCCCTCACAGGGGGAGTGAACACTGAAGCTTTCTTT.

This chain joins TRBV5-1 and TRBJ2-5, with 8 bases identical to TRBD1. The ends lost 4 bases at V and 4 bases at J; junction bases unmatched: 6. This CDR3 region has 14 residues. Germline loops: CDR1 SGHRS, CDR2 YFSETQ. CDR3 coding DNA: TGCGCCAGCAGCCCAAGGACAGGGACAGAGACCCAGTACTTC. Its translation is CASSPRTGTETQYF.

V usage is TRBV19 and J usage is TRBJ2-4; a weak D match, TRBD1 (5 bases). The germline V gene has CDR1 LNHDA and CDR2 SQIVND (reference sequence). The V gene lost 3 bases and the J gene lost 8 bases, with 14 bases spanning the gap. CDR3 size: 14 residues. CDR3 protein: CASSIGRLGDIQYF. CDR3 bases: TGTGCCAGTAGTATTGGGCGGTTAGGGGACATTCAGTACTTC.

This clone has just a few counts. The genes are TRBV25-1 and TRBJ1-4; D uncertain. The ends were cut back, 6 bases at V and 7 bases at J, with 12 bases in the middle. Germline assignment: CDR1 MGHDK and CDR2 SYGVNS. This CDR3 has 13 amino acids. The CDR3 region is CASSYDEFEKLFF. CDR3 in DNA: TGTGCCAGCAGCTACGATGAGTTTGAAAAACTGTTTTTT.